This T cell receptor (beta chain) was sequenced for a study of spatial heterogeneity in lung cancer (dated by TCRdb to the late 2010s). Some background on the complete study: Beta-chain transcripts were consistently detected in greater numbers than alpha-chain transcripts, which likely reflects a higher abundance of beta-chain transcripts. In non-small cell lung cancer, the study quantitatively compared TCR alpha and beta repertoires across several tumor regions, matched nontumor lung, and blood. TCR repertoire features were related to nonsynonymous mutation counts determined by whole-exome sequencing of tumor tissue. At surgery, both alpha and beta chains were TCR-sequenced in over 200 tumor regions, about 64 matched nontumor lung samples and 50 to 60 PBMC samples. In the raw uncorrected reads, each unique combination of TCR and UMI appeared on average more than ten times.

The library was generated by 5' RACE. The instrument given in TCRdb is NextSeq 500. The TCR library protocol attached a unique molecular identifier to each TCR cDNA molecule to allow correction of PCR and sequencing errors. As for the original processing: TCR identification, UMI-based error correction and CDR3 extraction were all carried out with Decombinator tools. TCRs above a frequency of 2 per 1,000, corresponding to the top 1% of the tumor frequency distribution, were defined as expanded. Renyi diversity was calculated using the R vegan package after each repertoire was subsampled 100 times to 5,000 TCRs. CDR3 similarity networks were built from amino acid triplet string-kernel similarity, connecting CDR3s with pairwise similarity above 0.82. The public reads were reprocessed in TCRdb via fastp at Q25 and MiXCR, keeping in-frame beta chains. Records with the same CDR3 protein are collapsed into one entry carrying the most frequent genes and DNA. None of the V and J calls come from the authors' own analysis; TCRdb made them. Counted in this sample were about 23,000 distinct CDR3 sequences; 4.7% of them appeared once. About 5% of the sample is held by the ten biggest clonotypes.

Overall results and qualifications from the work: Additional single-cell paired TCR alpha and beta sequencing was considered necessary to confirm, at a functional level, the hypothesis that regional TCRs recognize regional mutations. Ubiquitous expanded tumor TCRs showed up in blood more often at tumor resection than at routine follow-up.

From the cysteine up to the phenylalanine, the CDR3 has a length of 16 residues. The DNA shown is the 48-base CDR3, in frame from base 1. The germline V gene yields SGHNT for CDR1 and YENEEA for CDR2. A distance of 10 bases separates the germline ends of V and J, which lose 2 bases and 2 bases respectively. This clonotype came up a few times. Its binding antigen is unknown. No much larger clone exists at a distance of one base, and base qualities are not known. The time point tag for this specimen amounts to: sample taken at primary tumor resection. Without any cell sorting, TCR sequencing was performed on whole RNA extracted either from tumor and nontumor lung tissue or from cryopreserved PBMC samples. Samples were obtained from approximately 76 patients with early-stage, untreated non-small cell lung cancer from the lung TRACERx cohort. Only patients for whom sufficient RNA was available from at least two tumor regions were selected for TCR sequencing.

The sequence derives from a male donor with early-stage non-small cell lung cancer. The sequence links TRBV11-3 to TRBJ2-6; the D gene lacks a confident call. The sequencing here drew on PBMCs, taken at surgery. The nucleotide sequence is TGTGCCAGCAGCTTAACATTGGGCACTGGGGCCAACGTCCTGACTTTC. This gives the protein CASSLTLGTGANVLTF.